This passage covers 26 T cell receptor beta chains from one sample sequenced in a study of blood T cells in healthy people across ages. The use of a sample-barcoded 5' primer and a J-beta primer mix characterized a second PCR of 7 to 11 cycles. TCRdb processed the 5' RACE reads anew with MiXCR; each CDR3 protein has one entry. Among approximately 1,700,000 distinct CDR3 sequences, 39% were seen once, and the ten largest hold 20% to 25%. The sample consisted of blood. Source of these receptors: a human donor in good health.

This clonotype showed up just a few times. The genes are TRBV2 and TRBJ1-6; maybe TRBD1 (5 bases). V was cut by 5 bases and J by 5 bases, with 7 bases left in between. This CDR3 comprises 13 residues. Looked up from germline, CDR1 is SNHLY and CDR2 is FYNNEI. CDR3 residues: CASSTTDNSPLHF. The CDR3 coding sequence is TGTGCCAGCAGTACGACAGATAATTCACCCCTCCACTTT. The full variable domain, in which reference TRBV2 and TRBJ1-6 provide the parts outside the CDR3, is EPEVTQTPSHQVTQMGQEVILRCVPISNHLYFYWYRQILGQKVEFLVSFYNNEISEKSEIFDDQFSVERPDGSNFTLKIRSTKLEDSAMYFCASSTTDNSPLHFGNGTRLTVT.

V usage is TRBV4-1 and J usage is TRBJ1-6; D is ambiguous. The CDR3 sequence is 16 residues long. Deletions cut 1 base from V and 3 bases from J, with 10 bases between. Germline lookup yields CDR1 MGHRA and CDR2 YSYEKL. The CDR3 region is CASSQVSYVYNSPLHF. CDR3 sequence (DNA): TGCGCCAGCAGCCAAGTATCGTATGTCTATAATTCACCCCTCCACTTT.

V gene TRBV5-6 combines with J gene TRBJ1-4; D ambiguous. Germline V CDR1 and CDR2: SGHDT, YYEEEE. V dropped 3 bases and J dropped 8 bases, with 14 bases sitting between them. The CDR3 loop spans 14 amino acids. DNA for the CDR3: TGTGCCAGCAGCTGGGGAGCAATCACGGAAAAACTGTTTTTT. Translating gives CASSWGAITEKLFF.

This clonotype was seen more than once but under ten times. Written as DNA, the CDR3 is TGCAGCGTTTGGACAGCCTACGGCACAGATACGCAGTATTTT. Its translation is CSVWTAYGTDTQYF. The chain carries TRBV29-1 and TRBJ2-3; D perhaps matches TRBD1 (6 bases). Germline V CDR1 and CDR2: SQVTM, ANQGSEA. CDR3 size: 14 residues. Trimming pared 5 bases from V and 1 base from J, leaving 13 bases between.

The rearrangement uses TRBV7-8 and TRBJ1-1; D remains ambiguous. The CDR3 is made up of 13 amino acids. V gave up 8 bases and J gave up 1 base, with 11 bases separating them. The germline gives CDR1 SGHVS, CDR2 FQNEAQ. The DNA for the CDR3 is TGTGCCAGCGGACCAGTCCAGAACACTGAAGCTTTCTTT. Translating it yields CASGPVQNTEAFF.

Concerning this clonotype itself: This could be a read error, since a much larger clone is one nucleotide away. The V gene is TRBV29-1, the J gene TRBJ2-6; the D is unclear. V was clipped by 4 bases and J by 4 bases, with 8 bases between them. The germline CDR1 and CDR2 sequences are SQVTM and ANQGSEA. This CDR3 contains 13 residues. CDR3 sequence (DNA): TGCAGCGTTGGGCAGACCGGGGCCAACGTCCTGACTTTC. Residues: CSVGQTGANVLTF.

With respect to this clonotype: A clone one base away is much larger, so this may be a read error. It is likely a read error, because the conserved phenylalanine at the end of the CDR3 is missing. This chain's CDR3 is CASSLRGRGTEAFC. The DNA of the CDR3 is TGTGCCAGCAGCTTGAGGGGGCGAGGTACTGAAGCTTTCTGT. J is TRBJ1-1 and V is TRBV7-3, with 7 bases identical to TRBD1. This CDR3 region has 14 residues. Germline-derived CDR1 and CDR2 are SGHTA and FQGTGA. The V segment lost 3 bases and the J segment 5 bases; nucleotides outside the gene matches: 6.

J is TRBJ1-2 and V is TRBV7-9; D is ambiguous. The CDR3 has 15 amino acids. The germline CDR1 and CDR2 sequences are SEHNR and FQNEAQ (reference sequence). V was cut by 3 bases and J by 6 bases, with 17 bases left in between. The CDR3, as DNA: TGTGCCAGCAGCTTCCCTTCAGGAGTACCAGATGGCTACACCTTC. Translation: CASSFPSGVPDGYTF.

This clonotype was found a few times. V usage is TRBV6-2 or TRBV6-3 and J usage is TRBJ2-7, with 11 bases that match TRBD1. The CDR3 loop spans 18 amino acids. Germline V lookup: CDR1 MNHEY, CDR2 SVGEGT. Trimming cost V 6 bases and J 0 bases; bases outside gene matches: 13. The CDR3 protein is CASRKLNSGTGGSYEQYF. The CDR3 DNA follows: TGTGCCAGCAGGAAGTTGAACTCCGGGACAGGGGGCTCCTACGAGCAGTACTTC.

Concerning this clonotype: A read error is possible here, since a much larger clone lies one base away. The rearrangement joins TRBV12-3 or TRBV12-4 to TRBJ1-6, with a weak D call TRBD1 (6 bases). The CDR3 loop spans 15 amino acids. The CDR3 is CTSSLGGSYNSPLHF. The CDR3 nucleotides read TGTACCAGCAGTTTAGGGGGCTCCTATAATTCACCCCTCCACTTT.

This clonotype was counted only a few times. V is TRBV20-1 and J is TRBJ1-2, with a possible D match to TRBD1 (5 bases). CDR3 size: 14 residues. The V and J ends lost 5 bases and 5 bases respectively, with 18 bases between them. Germline lookup yields CDR1 DFQATT and CDR2 SNEGSKA (reference sequence). CDR3 nucleotides: TGCAGTGCTCTTGGGACTGGGGAGGAGTATGGCTACACCTTC. Its translation: CSALGTGEEYGYTF.

On this clonotype: One junction end does not reproduce the germline sequence, and a read error may be involved. V usage is TRBV4-3 and J usage is TRBJ1-2; D is possibly TRBD1 (5 bases). Germline V gene data show CDR1 as LGHNA and CDR2 as YSLEER. The CDR3 totals 16 residues. In DNA form, the CDR3 reads TGCGCCAGCGGCCAAGATAGCCCAGGGTGGGACTATGGCTACACCTTC. Amino acids: CASGQDSPGWDYGYTF.

This clonotype came up a few times. The chain employs TRBV6-5 and TRBJ2-5, with 8 bases aligning to TRBD2. CDR3 length: 16 residues. The junction had 8 bases not matched to a gene; V was cut back by 3 bases and J by 2 bases. The germline V gene encodes CDR1 MNHEY and CDR2 SVGAGI. The CDR3 protein is CASSYSELAVQETQYF. CDR3 DNA: TGTGCCAGCAGTTATTCCGAACTAGCGGTACAAGAGACCCAGTACTTC.

In its sample, this clonotype was seen a few times. The J gene is TRBJ2-7, the V gene TRBV12-3 or TRBV12-4; possibly TRBD2 for D (5 bases). The CDR3 has 12 amino acids. Trimming stripped 10 bases from V and 4 bases from J, with 14 bases between. CDR3 coding DNA: TGTGCCACGAGCGGATCACTATACGAGCAGTACTTC. This translates into CATSGSLYEQYF.

The chain links TRBV7-9 to TRBJ1-1; D gene unclear. The CDR3 length is 14 residues. Germline lookup yields CDR1 SEHNR and CDR2 FQNEAQ (reference sequence). Trimming took 0 bases from V and 8 from J, leaving 13 bases between them. Written as DNA, the CDR3 is TGTGCCAGCAGCTTAGCCTTCGGGGTAGTGGAAGCTTTCTTT. Amino acids: CASSLAFGVVEAFF.

The chain couples TRBV5-1 to TRBJ2-1; no clear D. This CDR3 contains 14 residues. Germline CDR1 and CDR2: SGHRS and YFSETQ. V lost 3 bases and J lost 8, with 15 bases in between. The CDR3 DNA reads TGCGCCAGCAGCTCTACCCATTTGTCCGATGAGCAGTTCTTC. Protein: CASSSTHLSDEQFF.

The rearrangement links TRBV20-1 to TRBJ2-4; D is undetermined. The CDR3 covers 14 residues. Germline V CDR1 and CDR2: DFQATT, SNEGSKA (reference sequence). The V end lost 6 bases, the J end lost 0 bases, and 12 bases lay between the germline ends. CDR3 region: CSATSELAKNIQYF. DNA for the CDR3: TGCAGTGCCACCTCTGAACTAGCCAAAAACATTCAGTACTTC.

The V and J genes are TRBV7-2 and TRBJ1-2; TRBD1 is a possible D gene (6 bases). Per the germline V gene, CDR1 is SGHTA and CDR2 is FQGNSA. The CDR3 sequence is 13 residues long. V dropped 5 bases and J dropped 5 bases, with 12 bases sitting between them. In DNA, the CDR3 is TGTGCCAGCAGCGGATGGACAGATTATGGCTACACCTTC. Residues: CASSGWTDYGYTF.

The chain couples TRBV7-9 to TRBJ2-3; D may match TRBD1 or TRBD2 (6 bases each). V was shortened by 3 bases and J by 6 bases, with 19 bases between the two germline ends. CDR1 and CDR2 (germline): SEHNR, FQNEAQ (reference sequence). The CDR3 is 16 amino acids. The CDR3 region has the DNA TGTGCCAGCAGCTTTGACAGGAGGGGCCTTAGGGATACGCAGTATTTT. Protein: CASSFDRRGLRDTQYF.

The sample holds a few counts of this clonotype. The gene calls are TRBV27 and TRBJ2-1; no clear D gene. This CDR3 spans 19 amino acids. Trimming removed 2 bases from V and 7 bases from J, with 27 bases in between. The germline V gene has CDR1 MNHEY and CDR2 SMNVEV (reference sequence). CDR3 loop: CASSLRAPDPTRVWNEQFF. CDR3 bases: TGTGCCAGCAGTTTACGGGCACCCGACCCAACTCGGGTTTGGAATGAGCAGTTCTTC.

This clonotype was counted a single time. The V call is TRBV6-2 or TRBV6-3, the J call TRBJ2-1; D ambiguous. There are 14 residues in the CDR3. Germline CDR1 is MNHEY and CDR2 is SVGEGT. V was cut by 5 bases and J by 10 bases, with 18 bases left in between. The CDR3 region is CASSDDYLLYEQFF. The DNA for the CDR3 is TGTGCCAGCAGTGACGATTACCTACTCTACGAGCAGTTCTTC.

The chain employs TRBV24-1 and TRBJ2-5; D is possibly TRBD1 (6 bases). Between the trimmed V and J ends, which lost 4 bases and 2 bases, there was a span of 10 bases. Germline V gene data show CDR1 as KGHDR and CDR2 as SFDVKD. The CDR3 is 14 residues long. In nucleotides, the CDR3 is TGTGCCACCAGTGACCAGACAGGTCAAGAGACCCAGTACTTC. This sequence encodes CATSDQTGQETQYF.

The sample holds a few counts of this clonotype. The V gene is TRBV20-1, the J gene TRBJ1-6; D is undetermined. The CDR3 has 14 residues. Germline V gene data show CDR1 as DFQATT and CDR2 as SNEGSKA (reference sequence). Deletions cut 0 bases from V and 10 bases from J, with 13 bases between. CDR3 nucleotides: TGCAGTGCTAGAGATCGGTCTCTTGGATCACCCCTCCACTTT. As protein: CSARDRSLGSPLHF.

With regard to this clonotype: At one end, the junction sequence differs from germline, possibly due to a read error. The chain combines TRBV4-3 with TRBJ2-7; D unresolved. The CDR3 is 14 amino acids. Germline V gene lookup returns CDR1 LGHNA and CDR2 YSLEER. CDR3 loop: CASSQAGRTYERYF. Written as DNA, the CDR3 is TGCGCCAGCAGCCAAGCTGGCAGGACCTACGAGCGGTACTTC.

The chain uses TRBV20-1 and TRBJ2-4; D not certain. The DNA matches TRBJ2-7 better at its end, which makes the J call doubtful. The CDR3 runs 15 residues. Germline values: CDR1 DFQATT, CDR2 SNEGSKA (reference sequence). The CDR3 loop reads CSARDPTVFIYEQYF. In DNA form, the CDR3 reads TGCAGTGCTAGAGATCCCACAGTTTTTATCTACGAGCAGTACTTC.

A few counts support this clonotype. This rearrangement joins TRBV6-2 or TRBV6-3 to TRBJ1-1, with 9 bases identical to TRBD1. CDR1 is MNHEY and CDR2 is SVGEGT in the germline V gene. The CDR3 is 14 amino acids. Unmatched junction bases numbered 9, after V lost 6 bases and J lost 7 bases. The CDR3 here is CASRPDRGLGEAFF. For the CDR3, the DNA is TGTGCCAGCAGGCCCGACAGGGGGTTGGGTGAAGCTTTCTTT.